This is a list of T cell receptor beta chains from one sample in a study of glioma-infiltrating T cells. TCRdb passed the multiplex PCR reads through MiXCR, listing each CDR3 protein once. The data contain roughly 100,000 distinct CDR3 sequences, approximately 28% of them singletons. The sample taken for sequencing was glioma tissue, nonneoplastic brain tissue, or PBMCs (not recorded which). These receptors were collected from a human donor with low-grade glioma or glioblastoma, undergoing nonglioma brain surgery, or in good health (not recorded which). CDR3s include the opening cysteine and the closing phenylalanine or tryptophan. The D gene is left open where the match is weak. Rows give clone size only sometimes, using once, few, many, or a class for an expanded clone.

d_gene	j_gene	abundance	v_gene	CDR3nt	CDR3aa
-	TRBJ2-3	-	TRBV12-3/TRBV12-4	TGTGCCAGCACCTGGACTAGCACAGATACGCAGTATTTT	CASTWTSTDTQYF
-	TRBJ2-7	-	TRBV20-1	TGCAGTGAGCCCGGGGGACAGAATACCTACGGGCAGTACTTC	CSEPGGQNTYGQYF
-	TRBJ2-1	many	TRBV27	TGTGCCAGCAGTTCCACGGGGGCTGAGCAGTTCTTC	CASSSTGAEQFF
-	TRBJ1-1	many	TRBV20-1	TGCAGTGCTAGCCGGGGAACATCCTTTGAAGCTTTCTTT	CSASRGTSFEAFF
TRBD2	TRBJ2-5	-	TRBV4-2	TGTGCCAGCAGCCACGGGGGGGCCCAAGAGACCCAGTACTTC	CASSHGGAQETQYF
TRBD1	TRBJ2-7	-	TRBV4-3	TGCGCCAGCAGCCAAGCACAGGGGACCGCCTACGAGCAGTACTTC	CASSQAQGTAYEQYF
-	TRBJ2-3	many	TRBV7-3	TGTGCCAGCAGCTTAAAGTTGGGAGCCGATACGCAGTATTTT	CASSLKLGADTQYF
-	TRBJ2-3	-	TRBV7-2	TGTGCCACCACTGTAGCGGTCCTTGGCACAGATACGCAGTATTTT	CATTVAVLGTDTQYF
-	TRBJ2-2	-	TRBV7-3	TGTGCCAGCAGCTTCAGAGAGACGAACGCCGGGGAGCTGTTTTTT	CASSFRETNAGELFF
-	TRBJ2-3	many	TRBV2	TGTGCCAGCAGTAGGGATAACACAGATACGCAGTATTTT	CASSRDNTDTQYF